Following are 28 T cell receptor beta chains from one sample sequenced in a study of T cells in tuberculosis. Time point of the sample: new active TB diagnosis, blood taken before or within 7 days of starting treatment. TCRdb's copy holds only in-frame clones and misses some; the assay was immunoSEQ multiplex PCR. The sample contains roughly 32,000 clones, 93% of which appear only once. Sequenced material: PBMCs, taken at tuberculosis diagnosis. The receptors shown here come from an adult with tuberculosis.

This chain joins TRBV27 and TRBJ1-6; weak D call: TRBD1 (6 bases). V was pared by 3 bases and J by 6 bases, with 9 bases between. Germline CDR1 reads MNHEY; CDR2 reads SMNVEV (reference sequence). The length of the CDR3 is 14 residues. Written as DNA, the CDR3 is TGTGCCAGCAGTTTGAGGACAGCTAATTCACCCCTCCACTTT. Its translation is CASSLRTANSPLHF.

The chain links TRBV6-1 to TRBJ1-6; no definite D call. Germline V gives CDR1 MNHNS, CDR2 SASEGT. The CDR3 consists of 13 residues. With 3 bases removed from V and 3 bases from J, the gap between germline ends came to 3 bases. CDR3 in amino acids: CASSDLYNSPLHF. The CDR3 bases are TGTGCCAGCAGTGACCTCTATAATTCACCCCTCCACTTT.

The V and J genes are TRBV9 and TRBJ2-3, with D tentatively TRBD2 (6 bases). Germline V gives CDR1 SGDLS, CDR2 YYNGEE. The CDR3 sequence is 14 residues long. V was cut by 3 bases and J by 0 bases, with 8 bases left in between. CDR3 amino acids: CASSASVSTDTQYF. Written as DNA, the CDR3 is TGTGCCAGCAGCGCTAGCGTTAGCACAGATACGCAGTATTTT.

This sequence joins TRBV29-1 and TRBJ2-1, with D maybe TRBD2 (5 bases). Per the germline V gene, CDR1 is SQVTM and CDR2 is ANQGSEA. V lost 5 bases and J 7 bases, leaving 12 bases between the germline ends. There are 12 residues in the CDR3. CDR3: CSVLIGENEQFF. The DNA of the CDR3 is TGCAGCGTTTTGATTGGGGAGAATGAGCAGTTCTTC.

The chain combines TRBV14 with TRBJ2-1; 10 bases match TRBD2. The CDR3 totals 14 residues. Germline lookup yields CDR1 SGHDN and CDR2 FVKESK. Trimming cost V 4 bases and J 7 bases; bases outside gene matches: 4. In DNA form, the CDR3 reads TGTGCCAGCAGCCGTCTAGCGGGGGTTAATGAGCAGTTCTTC. This sequence encodes CASSRLAGVNEQFF.

This chain uses TRBV19 with TRBJ1-1, with D tentatively TRBD1 (5 bases). The CDR3 has 13 residues. The V end lost 1 base, the J end lost 4 bases, and 7 bases lay between the germline ends. The germline gives CDR1 LNHDA, CDR2 SQIVND (reference sequence). The CDR3 nucleotides read TGTGCCAGTAGTATAGCAGGGATCACTGAAGCTTTCTTT. It is translated as CASSIAGITEAFF.

Details on this clone: This specimen includes other DNA sequences encoding the same CDR3. This sequence joins TRBV15 and TRBJ1-2; D is unclear. The CDR3 runs 15 residues. Trimming removed 0 bases from V and 3 bases from J, with 11 bases in between. In germline, CDR1 is LNHNV, CDR2 YYDKDF (reference sequence). In DNA form, the CDR3 reads TGTGCCACCAGCAGAGAGGGGAGGGCTGACTATGGCTACACCTTC. The encoded protein is CATSREGRADYGYTF.

The chain recombines TRBV28 with TRBJ2-3; 8 bases are shared with TRBD1. V trimming: 2 bases; J trimming: 7 bases; junction bases outside the gene matches: 8. Germline lookup yields CDR1 MDHEN and CDR2 SYDVKM. The CDR3 spans 15 residues. DNA for the CDR3: TGTGCCAGCAGTTTACTGAGGACAGGGCTATATACGCAGTATTTT. Its protein product is CASSLLRTGLYTQYF.

This clone ranks as medium-sized (0.01 to 0.1%). V usage is TRBV4-1 and J usage is TRBJ1-2, with 9 bases identical to TRBD1. CDR1 MGHRA and CDR2 YSYEKL come from the germline V gene. This CDR3 has 15 residues. V was clipped by 3 bases and J by 5 bases; unmatched bases: 7. CDR3 region: CASSQPGQGRYGYTF. Here the CDR3 DNA reads TGCGCCAGCAGCCAGCCGGGACAGGGCAGATATGGCTACACCTTC.

The gene calls are TRBV5-6 and TRBJ1-1; the D gene is possibly TRBD1 (5 bases). The CDR3 is 13 amino acids. Trimming left V 3 bases short and J 1 base short, with 7 bases between. CDR1 is SGHDT and CDR2 is YYEEEE in the germline V gene. The CDR3 DNA reads TGTGCCAGCAGCTGGGGCCAGAACACTGAAGCTTTCTTT. Translating gives CASSWGQNTEAFF.

This chain joins TRBV15 and TRBJ1-2, with D possibly matching TRBD1 (6 bases). CDR1 and CDR2 (germline): LNHNV, YYDKDF (reference sequence). The CDR3 runs to 15 residues. V lost 3 bases and J 2 bases, leaving 13 bases between the germline ends. The CDR3 coding sequence is TGTGCCACCAGCAGGAGTACAGGGACGAACTATGGCTACACCTTC. The encoded protein is CATSRSTGTNYGYTF.

The CDR3 sequence is CAWSRTGGGSEQYF. The CDR3, as DNA: TGTGCCTGGAGTCGGACTGGCGGGGGGTCCGAGCAGTACTTC. The chain carries TRBV30 and TRBJ2-7; 8 positions agree with TRBD2. The CDR3 runs to 14 residues. The J segment lost 6 bases and the V segment lost 2 bases, leaving 9 bases of the junction unmatched. From germline, CDR1 is GTSNPN and CDR2 SVGIG (reference sequence).

This chain uses TRBV2 with TRBJ1-2; D is unresolved. Germline lookup yields CDR1 SNHLY and CDR2 FYNNEI. The CDR3 extends over 13 amino acids. V was pared by 4 bases and J by 4 bases, with 10 bases between. CDR3 sequence reads: CASSVVEAYGYTF. The CDR3 nucleotides are TGTGCCAGCAGTGTAGTGGAGGCCTATGGCTACACCTTC.

The chain employs TRBV5-1 and TRBJ1-1; 11 bases map to TRBD1. The CDR3 has 15 residues. The V segment lost 3 bases and the J segment 2 bases; nucleotides outside the gene matches: 3. Germline CDR1 reads SGHRS; CDR2 reads YFSETQ. Here the CDR3 DNA reads TGCGCCAGCAGCTGGTGGACAGGGGGCAACACTGAAGCTTTCTTT. It yields the protein CASSWWTGGNTEAFF. The full variable domain, rest sourced from reference TRBV5-1 and TRBJ1-1, is KAGVTQTPRYLIKTRGQQVTLSCSPISGHRSVSWYQQTPGQGLQFLFEYFSETQRNKGNFPGRFSGRQFSNSRSEMNVSTLELGDSALYLCASSWWTGGNTEAFFGQGTRLTVV.

V usage is TRBV19 and J usage is TRBJ1-1; no clear D gene. The CDR3 contains 13 residues. Germline loops: CDR1 LNHDA, CDR2 SQIVND (reference sequence). The ends were cut back, 2 bases at V and 1 base at J, with 5 bases in the middle. CDR3 sequence reads: CASSITANTEAFF. CDR3 sequence (DNA): TGTGCCAGTAGTATAACAGCGAACACTGAAGCTTTCTTT.

V gene TRBV19 combines with J gene TRBJ1-2; a possible D gene is TRBD1 (5 bases). The CDR3 totals 11 residues. V gave up 10 bases and J gave up 5 bases, with 11 bases separating them. Looked up from germline, CDR1 is LNHDA and CDR2 is SQIVND (reference sequence). The DNA of the CDR3 is TGTGCCACCACAGGCGGATATGGCTACACCTTC. This translates into CATTGGYGYTF.

The chain uses TRBV29-1 and TRBJ2-1; D unresolved. The CDR3 covers 12 residues. Trimming removed 4 bases at V and 9 bases at J, with 13 bases between. In germline, CDR1 is SQVTM, CDR2 ANQGSEA. CDR3 residues: CSVAREASEQFF. In DNA form, the CDR3 reads TGCAGCGTTGCCCGTGAGGCGAGTGAGCAGTTCTTC.

In this sample, this clone turned up a few times. The rearrangement uses TRBV7-2 and TRBJ1-5, with 11 bases matching TRBD1. The J segment lost 6 bases and the V segment lost 5 bases, leaving 6 bases of the junction unmatched. The CDR3 covers 15 residues. Per germline, CDR1 SGHTA and CDR2 FQGNSA. CDR3 sequence (DNA): TGTGCCAGCAGCCAGGGACAGGGGGAAGGTCAGCCCCAGCATTTT. This codes for CASSQGQGEGQPQHF.

V gene TRBV6-5 combines with J gene TRBJ1-2, with a weak D call TRBD1 (6 bases). The CDR3 sequence is 14 residues long. The germline gives CDR1 MNHEY, CDR2 SVGAGI. The V gene lost 3 bases and the J gene lost 3 bases, with 11 bases spanning the gap. Written as DNA, the CDR3 is TGTGCCAGCAGTTATGGGGGCGCGGACTATGGCTACACCTTC. Protein sequence: CASSYGGADYGYTF.

The rearrangement links TRBV30 to TRBJ2-1, with TRBD1 as a possible D gene (6 bases). The V end lost 3 bases, the J end lost 2 bases, and 11 bases lay between the germline ends. Germline V gives CDR1 GTSNPN, CDR2 SVGIG (reference sequence). The CDR3 sequence is 14 residues long. Here the CDR3 reads CAWRDRQTYNEQFF. Here the CDR3 DNA reads TGTGCCTGGAGGGACAGACAGACCTACAATGAGCAGTTCTTC. The entire variable domain, with the rest obtained from reference TRBV30 and TRBJ2-1, is as follows: SQTIHQWPATLVQPVGSPLSLECTVEGTSNPNLYWYRQAAGRGLQLLFYSVGIGQISSEVPQNLSASRPQDRQFILSSKKLLLSDSGFYLCAWRDRQTYNEQFFGPGTRLTVL.

The V and J genes are TRBV2 and TRBJ1-1; D remains ambiguous. This CDR3 has 13 amino acids. The V end lost 2 bases, the J end lost 9 bases, and 13 bases lay between the germline ends. Germline V gene data show CDR1 as SNHLY and CDR2 as FYNNEI. The DNA of the CDR3 is TGTGCCAGCAGTGAAACGGAAAGGACTCAAGCTTTCTTT. As protein: CASSETERTQAFF.

In DNA form, the CDR3 reads TGTGCCAGCAGCTCGTACGCTACAGGGACTGAAGCTTTCTTT. Residues: CASSSYATGTEAFF. V usage is TRBV7-6 and J usage is TRBJ1-1; D is perhaps TRBD1 (6 bases). Germline lookup yields CDR1 SGHVS and CDR2 FNYEAQ. The CDR3 has 14 residues. Trimming took 4 bases from V and 5 from J, leaving 14 bases between them.

The V gene is TRBV7-3, the J gene TRBJ1-6, with a possible D match to TRBD1 (5 bases). Between the trimmed V and J ends, which lost 3 bases and 10 bases, there was a span of 13 bases. CDR3 length: 14 amino acids. Germline CDR1 is SGHTA and CDR2 is FQGTGA. CDR3 nucleotide sequence: TGTGCCAGCAGCTTGGGGGGGATTAACTCACCCCTCCACTTT. This encodes CASSLGGINSPLHF.

In this sample, this clone turned up once. The V gene is TRBV27, the J gene TRBJ2-3, with D possibly being TRBD1 (5 bases). The CDR3 runs to 17 residues. Germline V gene lookup returns CDR1 MNHEY and CDR2 SMNVEV (reference sequence). Trimming cost V 4 bases and J 2 bases, with 19 bases left between them. The CDR3 region is CASSSVPLGRNTDTQYF. CDR3 bases: TGTGCCAGCAGTTCCGTCCCCTTGGGGCGGAACACAGATACGCAGTATTTT.

The chain's CDR3 is CASSPLGGSSYEQYF. The CDR3 nucleotides are TGTGCCAGCAGCCCCCTTGGCGGGAGCTCCTACGAGCAGTACTTC. V gene TRBV5-4 combines with J gene TRBJ2-7; TRBD2 matches 7 bases. The CDR3 runs to 15 residues. Trimming cost V 4 bases and J 0 bases; bases outside gene matches: 7. The germline V gene has CDR1 SGHNT and CDR2 YYREEE (reference sequence).

The rearrangement joins TRBV9 to TRBJ2-1, with 9 bases identical to TRBD2. The V gene end was trimmed by 4 bases and the J gene end by 7 bases; junction bases not matched to a gene: 15. From germline, CDR1 is SGDLS and CDR2 YYNGEE. CDR3 length: 17 residues. The CDR3 reads CASSPKLTSGLVNEQFF. The DNA for the CDR3 is TGTGCCAGCAGCCCCAAGTTGACTAGCGGACTGGTTAATGAGCAGTTCTTC.

This clone was observed once. The chain links TRBV12-5 to TRBJ1-5; D is uncertain. The V end lost 3 bases, the J end lost 5 bases, and 8 bases lay between the germline ends. CDR3 length: 13 residues. Germline V gene data show CDR1 as LGHNT and CDR2 as FRNRAP. CDR3 nucleotides: TGTGCTAGTGGTTTACAGTGGGATCAGCCCCAGCATTTT. This gives the protein CASGLQWDQPQHF.

The chain employs TRBV5-6 and TRBJ1-6, with TRBD1 matching over 11 bases. CDR3 size: 15 residues. V lost 2 bases and J lost 7; bases outside the gene matches: 2. Per the germline V gene, CDR1 is SGHDT and CDR2 is YYEEEE. In DNA, the CDR3 is TGTGCCAGCAGCTTCGGGACAGGGGGAAATTCACCCCTCCACTTT. Amino acid sequence: CASSFGTGGNSPLHF.